The rows below give T cell receptor beta chains drawn from one sample of a study of OX40 agonist ivuxolimab in advanced cancers. Assay: immunoSEQ multiplex PCR; the TCRdb copy retains only in-frame clones and omits some. The sample holds about 67,000 clones, 80% to 90% seen once. This specimen consisted of CD4+ or CD8+ T cells sorted from blood, obtained in a trial of the OX40 agonist ivuxolimab. These receptors were taken from an adult with an advanced solid tumor such as melanoma, head and neck, liver or kidney cancer. The conserved cysteine and the conserved F or W are not part of the CDR3 here.

>TRBV28|TRBJ1-3
ASSLSRNTIY
>TRBV11-2|TRBJ2-1
ASSPTLAGGNEQF
>TRBV11-3|TRBJ2-7
ASKRGVQEQY
>TRBV28|TRBJ2-7
ASRREDSYEQY
>TRBV11-2|TRBJ2-2
ASSQGSGELF
>TRBV28|TRBJ2-3
ASSLPSGRTDTQY
>TRBV5-6|TRBJ2-3
ASSLAGTPRRTDTQY
>TRBV23-1|TRBJ1-1
ASSRTGAMNTEAF
>TRBV7-9|TRBJ2-7
ASSSARTSGLNEQY
>TRBV27|TRBJ2-1
ASSSSGAYNEQF
>TRBV29-1|TRBJ1-1
SVVAVNTEAF
>TRBV7-9|TRBJ2-1
ASSLTWRGSYNEQF
>TRBV21-1|TRBJ2-7
ASSKVSRGPPGSYEQY
>TRBV18|TRBJ1-4
ASSGERGEKLF
>TRBV29-1|TRBJ2-3
SVPGTGGSTDTQY